A single sample gave rise to the 23 T cell receptor beta chains below, sequenced in a study of blood T cells in healthy people across ages. The authors ran a second PCR of about 7 to 12 cycles using a sample-barcoded 5' primer and a J-beta primer mix. MiXCR was run by TCRdb on the 5' RACE reads, yielding one entry per CDR3 protein. The sample has about a million distinct CDR3 sequences; 45% to 60% are singletons. Material: blood. Source of these receptors: a woman aged 55-70 years in good health.

This clonotype was recorded a few times. This chain joins TRBV6-2 or TRBV6-3 and TRBJ2-3; the match to TRBD1 covers 8 bases. With 4 bases clipped from V and 5 bases from J, the junction kept 5 bases outside the gene matches. This CDR3 spans 14 amino acids. Germline V gene data show CDR1 as MNHEY and CDR2 as SVGEGT. This CDR3 is CASSSYRGVDTQYF. The DNA for the CDR3 is TGTGCCAGCAGTTCCTACAGGGGGGTAGATACGCAGTATTTT.

The V call is TRBV5-1, the J call TRBJ2-5; D might be TRBD2 (6 bases). The J call may be wrong; the DNA end is better matched by TRBJ2-7. CDR3 length: 15 amino acids. Germline lookup yields CDR1 SGHRS and CDR2 YFSETQ. In DNA, the CDR3 is TGCGCCAGCAGCGTGGCAGGCGGGATTCCCTACGAGCAGTACTTC. Translation: CASSVAGGIPYEQYF.

The V gene is TRBV4-1, the J gene TRBJ2-4, with D uncertain. The J call may be in error: the DNA end matches TRBJ2-7 better. The CDR3 has 13 amino acids. CDR1 and CDR2 (germline): MGHRA, YSYEKL. The CDR3: CASSPLLTYEQYF. In nucleotides, the CDR3 is TGCGCCAGCAGCCCCCTTTTGACCTACGAGCAGTACTTC.

This clonotype was counted a few times. The chain recombines TRBV12-3 or TRBV12-4 with TRBJ2-1; the D gene is possibly TRBD2 (6 bases). V lost 0 bases, J lost 10 bases, and 13 bases lay in between. The CDR3 has 14 amino acids. CDR3 loop: CASSLALARGEQFF. As DNA, the CDR3 is TGTGCCAGCAGTTTAGCGCTAGCGCGTGGGGAGCAGTTCTTC.

This clonotype was seen only once. The chain links TRBV7-2 to TRBJ1-5; D remains ambiguous. Per germline, CDR1 SGHTA and CDR2 FQGNSA. Trimming took off 1 base at V and 2 bases at J, with 9 bases between the two ends. The CDR3 has 15 residues. The CDR3 DNA is TGTGCCAGCAGCTTAGAGTCCGGGGGCAATCAGCCCCAGCATTTT. This codes for CASSLESGGNQPQHF.

CDR3: CASSPQGNRDYEQYF. DNA of the CDR3: TGTGCCAGCAGTCCACAGGGAAATAGGGACTACGAGCAGTACTTC. This chain links TRBV6-2 or TRBV6-3 with TRBJ2-7, with D perhaps matching TRBD1 (6 bases). V lost 5 bases, J lost 3 bases, and 17 bases lay in between. The length of the CDR3 is 15 residues. Germline lookup yields CDR1 MNHEY and CDR2 SVGEGT.

This clonotype turned up a few times. The V gene is TRBV28, the J gene TRBJ2-5; D might be TRBD1 (6 bases). Germline V gives CDR1 MDHEN, CDR2 SYDVKM. This CDR3 is 12 amino acids long. V was shortened by 5 bases and J by 3 bases, with 7 bases between the two germline ends. CDR3 nucleotide sequence: TGTGCCAGCAGTGGACAGAAAGAGACCCAGTACTTC. It encodes CASSGQKETQYF.

A few counts support this clonotype. This sequence joins TRBV7-2 and TRBJ1-1; D remains ambiguous. CDR1 and CDR2 from the germline V gene are SGHTA and FQGNSA. The CDR3 spans 15 residues. Trimming removed 5 bases from V and 5 bases from J, with 18 bases in between. The CDR3 sequence is CASSHYYPGITEAFF. For the CDR3, the DNA is TGTGCCAGCAGCCATTATTACCCGGGGATAACTGAAGCTTTCTTT. Based on the CDR3 plus reference TRBV7-2 and TRBJ1-1, the full variable domain is GAGVSQSPSNKVTEKGKDVELRCDPISGHTALYWYRQSLGQGLEFLIYFQGNSAPDKSGLPSDRFSAERTGGSVSTLTIQRTQQEDSAVYLCASSHYYPGITEAFFGQGTRLTVV.

The J gene is TRBJ1-2, the V gene TRBV25-1; TRBD1 agrees at 11 bases. CDR3 length: 13 amino acids. Per the germline V gene, CDR1 is MGHDK and CDR2 is SYGVNS. The trim removed 8 bases at V and 8 bases at J, leaving 7 bases unmatched. The CDR3 bases are TGTGCCAGCCTGGGACAGGGGGAGAGGGGCTACACCTTC. Protein: CASLGQGERGYTF.

Only a few counts were recorded for this clonotype. The J gene is TRBJ1-4, the V gene TRBV15, with a weak D call TRBD1 (5 bases). Germline-derived CDR1 and CDR2 are LNHNV and YYDKDF (reference sequence). The CDR3 extends over 14 amino acids. The V end lost 3 bases, the J end lost 7 bases, and 12 bases lay between the germline ends. The CDR3 reads CATSSRQGPEKLFF. The CDR3, as DNA: TGTGCCACCAGCAGCCGGCAGGGTCCTGAAAAACTGTTTTTT.

This clonotype showed up just once. The chain has TRBV30 and TRBJ1-1; the D is unclear. Deletions cut 0 bases from V and 1 base from J, with 3 bases between. The germline CDR1 and CDR2 sequences are GTSNPN and SVGIG (reference sequence). The CDR3 sequence is 12 residues long. CDR3 sequence: CAWSVGNTEAFF. The CDR3 DNA sequence: TGTGCCTGGAGTGTAGGGAACACTGAAGCTTTCTTT.

The chain links TRBV2 to TRBJ2-7; no reliable D call. V was cut by 4 bases and J by 2 bases, with 6 bases left in between. CDR3 length: 12 amino acids. Germline-derived CDR1 and CDR2 are SNHLY and FYNNEI. For the CDR3, the DNA is TGTGCCAGCAGTGTAGCCACCTACGAGCAGTACTTC. Amino acid sequence: CASSVATYEQYF.

The sample holds one count of this clonotype. V and J are TRBV29-1 and TRBJ2-1, with 12 bases that match TRBD2. The CDR3 extends over 18 amino acids. Germline V gene sequence: CDR1 SQVTM, CDR2 ANQGSEA. Unmatched junction bases numbered 18, after V lost 7 bases and J lost 5 bases. The CDR3 nucleotides are TGCAGCGCGTTGCCCCACCACTGGACTAGCGGGGCTCACAATGAGCAGTTCTTC. Its translation: CSALPHHWTSGAHNEQFF.

CDR3 in DNA: TGTGCCACCAGCAGTGACAGGGGGGGCAGCAATCAGCCCCAGCATTTT. This encodes CATSSDRGGSNQPQHF. The chain has TRBV15 and TRBJ1-5; 9 positions agree with TRBD1. This CDR3 comprises 16 residues. Germline V gives CDR1 LNHNV, CDR2 YYDKDF (reference sequence). With 3 bases clipped from V and 1 base from J, the junction kept 4 bases outside the gene matches.

This chain uses TRBV4-1 with TRBJ1-6, with D possibly being TRBD1 (6 bases). This CDR3 is built from 18 residues. CDR1 is MGHRA, CDR2 YSYEKL, per germline. V was cut by 1 base and J by 4 bases, with 17 bases left in between. CDR3 in amino acids: CASSQGRGDPLYNSPLHF. The CDR3 DNA is TGCGCCAGCAGCCAAGGCAGGGGCGATCCTCTTTATAATTCACCCCTCCACTTT.

This clonotype was observed a few times. This chain connects TRBV2 to TRBJ2-7, with a tentative D call TRBD1 (5 bases). Trimming removed 7 bases from V and 3 bases from J, with 13 bases in between. Germline V lookup: CDR1 SNHLY, CDR2 FYNNEI. The CDR3 extends over 13 amino acids. CDR3 residues: CASKGWQGYEQYF. The CDR3 DNA sequence: TGTGCCAGCAAAGGATGGCAGGGCTACGAGCAGTACTTC.

This clonotype was seen once. This sequence may be a read error, since a much larger clone differs from it by one base. CDR3 residues: CSALGQFEGADVLTF. In DNA form, the CDR3 reads TGCAGCGCCCTTGGACAGTTTGAAGGGGCCGACGTCCTGACTTTC. This sequence joins TRBV29-1 and TRBJ2-6, with D possibly being TRBD1 (6 bases). The germline CDR1 and CDR2 sequences are SQVTM and ANQGSEA. The CDR3 has 15 amino acids.

In this sample, this clonotype turned up once. The chain combines TRBV12-3 or TRBV12-4 with TRBJ2-5; 7 nucleotides line up with TRBD2. Losses at the gene ends were 4 bases for V and 1 base for J; bases not matched to a gene: 6. The CDR3 is made up of 15 amino acids. The CDR3 nucleotides read TGTGCCAGCAGTTCTAGCGGAAACCTCCAAGAGACCCAGTACTTC. Translated, it gives CASSSSGNLQETQYF.

The V gene is TRBV9, the J gene TRBJ2-3; TRBD2 agrees at 7 bases. Per germline, CDR1 SGDLS and CDR2 YYNGEE. The CDR3 has 15 amino acids. Trimming at V came to 3 bases and at J to 6 bases, leaving 10 bases not matched to a gene. The CDR3: CASSGTSALRDTQYF. The CDR3 coding sequence is TGTGCCAGCAGCGGAACTAGCGCCCTCCGGGATACGCAGTATTTT.

In its sample, this clonotype was seen a few times. The genes are TRBV18 and TRBJ1-2, with no clear D. The CDR3 has 14 residues. Germline CDR1 KGHSH, CDR2 LQKENI. Trimming left V 2 bases short and J 8 bases short, with 15 bases between. In nucleotides, the CDR3 is TGTGCCAGCTCACCATACCGAGGGTCTGGGGGCTACACCTTC. Its translation is CASSPYRGSGGYTF.

The chain carries TRBV7-6 and TRBJ2-5, with a weak D call TRBD1 (6 bases). Germline CDR1 reads SGHVS; CDR2 reads FNYEAQ. The CDR3 totals 12 residues. V lost 1 base to trimming and J lost 11 bases, with 11 bases between them. The CDR3 loop is CASSLGGTLQYF. The CDR3 region has the DNA TGTGCCAGCAGCTTAGGGGGGACACTGCAGTACTTC.

The sample holds a few counts of this clonotype. The chain recombines TRBV7-8 with TRBJ2-3, with TRBD2 matching over 11 bases. The length of the CDR3 is 15 residues. Germline values: CDR1 SGHVS, CDR2 FQNEAQ. Trimming removed 5 bases from V and 0 bases from J; junction bases left unmatched: 1. CDR3 in amino acids: CASSRLAGSTDTQYF. The CDR3 DNA follows: TGTGCCAGCAGCCGACTAGCGGGGAGCACAGATACGCAGTATTTT.

This chain links TRBV30 with TRBJ2-7, with 8 bases identical to TRBD2. The CDR3 runs to 14 residues. After removal of 5 bases from V and 3 bases from J, the junction contained 9 bases not matched to a gene. Germline loops: CDR1 GTSNPN, CDR2 SVGIG (reference sequence). The CDR3 DNA follows: TGTGCCTGGGGGTTCGGGCGGGAGGACTACGAGCAGTACTTC. Amino acids: CAWGFGREDYEQYF.